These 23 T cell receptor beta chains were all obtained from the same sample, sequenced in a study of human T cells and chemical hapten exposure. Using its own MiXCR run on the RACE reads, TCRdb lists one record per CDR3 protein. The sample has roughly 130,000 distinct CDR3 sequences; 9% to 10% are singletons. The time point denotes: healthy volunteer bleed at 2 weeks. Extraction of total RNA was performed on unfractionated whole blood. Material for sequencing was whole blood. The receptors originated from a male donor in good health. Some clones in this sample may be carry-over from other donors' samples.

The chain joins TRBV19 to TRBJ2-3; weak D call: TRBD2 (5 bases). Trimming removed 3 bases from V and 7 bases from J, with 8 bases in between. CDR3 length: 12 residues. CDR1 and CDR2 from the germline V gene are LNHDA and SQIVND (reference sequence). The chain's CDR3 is CASSITGNTQYF. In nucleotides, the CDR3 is TGTGCCAGTAGTATCACCGGGAATACGCAGTATTTT.

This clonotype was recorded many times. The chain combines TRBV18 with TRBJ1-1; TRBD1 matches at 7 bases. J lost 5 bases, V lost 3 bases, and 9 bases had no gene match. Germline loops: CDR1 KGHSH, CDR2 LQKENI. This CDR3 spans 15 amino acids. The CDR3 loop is CASSPQGRGVTEAFF. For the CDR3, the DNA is TGTGCCAGCTCACCTCAGGGCAGGGGGGTGACTGAAGCTTTCTTT.

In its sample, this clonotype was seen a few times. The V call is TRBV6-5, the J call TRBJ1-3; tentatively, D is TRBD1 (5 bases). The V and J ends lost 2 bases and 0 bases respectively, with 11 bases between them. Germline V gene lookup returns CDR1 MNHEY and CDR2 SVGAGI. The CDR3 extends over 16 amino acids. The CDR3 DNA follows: TGTGCCAGCAGTTACCAGGGCGAAAGCTCTGGAAACACCATATATTTT. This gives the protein CASSYQGESSGNTIYF.

The CDR3 region has the DNA TGCAGCGTTGCTGACAGGGGGCTCAATTCACCCCTCCACTTT. Translation gives CSVADRGLNSPLHF. The chain links TRBV29-1 to TRBJ1-6, with TRBD1 matching 10 bases. Germline CDR1 and CDR2: SQVTM and ANQGSEA. V dropped 4 bases and J dropped 7; count of bases not matched to a gene: 4. The CDR3 has 14 amino acids.

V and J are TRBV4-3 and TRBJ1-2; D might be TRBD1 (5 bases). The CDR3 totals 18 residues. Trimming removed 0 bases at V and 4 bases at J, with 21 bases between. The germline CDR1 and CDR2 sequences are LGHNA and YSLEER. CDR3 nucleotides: TGCGCCAGCAGCCAAGATTGGGAAAAAGGGGCAATACCCTATGGCTACACCTTC. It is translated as CASSQDWEKGAIPYGYTF.

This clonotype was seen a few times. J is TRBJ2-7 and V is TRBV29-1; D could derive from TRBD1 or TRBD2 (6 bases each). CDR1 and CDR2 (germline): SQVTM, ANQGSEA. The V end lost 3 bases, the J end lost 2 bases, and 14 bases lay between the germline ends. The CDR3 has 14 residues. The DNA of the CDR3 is TGCAGCGTTGAGGAGGGGGGACGGCCCTACGAGCAGTACTTC. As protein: CSVEEGGRPYEQYF.

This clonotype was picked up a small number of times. The CDR3 spells CASSTTSGRAWGEQFF. The CDR3 DNA sequence: TGTGCCAGCAGTACGACTAGCGGGAGGGCCTGGGGTGAGCAGTTCTTC. This chain uses TRBV27 with TRBJ2-1, with 14 bases identical to TRBD2. This CDR3 has 16 amino acids. J lost 9 bases, V lost 5 bases, and 9 bases had no gene match. Germline CDR1 reads MNHEY; CDR2 reads SMNVEV (reference sequence).

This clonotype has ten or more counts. CDR3 sequence: CSVTQGAGDQPQHF. The CDR3 DNA reads as TGCAGCGTCACACAGGGGGCTGGGGATCAGCCCCAGCATTTT. This chain links TRBV29-1 with TRBJ1-5; the match to TRBD1 covers 9 bases. V dropped 6 bases and J dropped 5; count of bases not matched to a gene: 8. CDR3 size: 14 residues. Germline V lookup: CDR1 SQVTM, CDR2 ANQGSEA. Supplemented by reference TRBV29-1 and TRBJ1-5, the full variable domain reads SAVISQKPSRDICQRGTSLTIQCQVDSQVTMMFWYRQQPGQSLTLIATANQGSEATYESGFVIDKFPISRPNLTFSTLTVSNMSPEDSSIYLCSVTQGAGDQPQHFGDGTRLSIL.

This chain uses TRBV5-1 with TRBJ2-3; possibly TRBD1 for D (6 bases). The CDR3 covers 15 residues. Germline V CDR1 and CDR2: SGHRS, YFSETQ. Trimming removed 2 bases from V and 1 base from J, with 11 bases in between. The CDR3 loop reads CASSFSGARTDTQYF. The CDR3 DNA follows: TGCGCCAGCAGCTTCTCAGGGGCTCGCACAGATACGCAGTATTTT.

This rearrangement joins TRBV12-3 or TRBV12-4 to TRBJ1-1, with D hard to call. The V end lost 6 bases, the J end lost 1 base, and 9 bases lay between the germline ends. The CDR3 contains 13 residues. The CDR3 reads CASSPHPNTEAFF. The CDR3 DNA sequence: TGTGCCAGCAGCCCACACCCGAACACTGAAGCTTTCTTT.

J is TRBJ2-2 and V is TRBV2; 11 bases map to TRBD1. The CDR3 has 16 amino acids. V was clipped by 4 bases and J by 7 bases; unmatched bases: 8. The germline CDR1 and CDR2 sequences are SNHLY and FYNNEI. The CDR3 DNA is TGTGCCAGCAGTGCCCGGGACAGGGGGACTGTCGGGGAGCTGTTTTTT. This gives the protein CASSARDRGTVGELFF.

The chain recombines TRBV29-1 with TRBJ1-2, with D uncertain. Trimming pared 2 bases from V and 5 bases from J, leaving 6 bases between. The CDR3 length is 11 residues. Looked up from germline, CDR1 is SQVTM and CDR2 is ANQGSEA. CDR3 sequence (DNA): TGCAGCGTTGAAACTGGGTATGGCTACACCTTC. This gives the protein CSVETGYGYTF.

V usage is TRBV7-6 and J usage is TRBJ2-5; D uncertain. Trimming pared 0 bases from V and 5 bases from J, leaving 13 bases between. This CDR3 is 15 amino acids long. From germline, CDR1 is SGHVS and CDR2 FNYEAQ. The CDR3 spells CASSLARMITETQYF. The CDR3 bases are TGTGCCAGCAGCTTAGCTAGGATGATTACGGAGACCCAGTACTTC.

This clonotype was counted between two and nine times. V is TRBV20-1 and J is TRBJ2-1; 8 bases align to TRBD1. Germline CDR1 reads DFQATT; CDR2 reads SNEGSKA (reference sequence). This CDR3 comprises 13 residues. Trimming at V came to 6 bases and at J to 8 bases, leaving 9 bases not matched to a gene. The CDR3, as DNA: TGCAGTGCCCAAGGGGACAGGTCCTATGAGCAGTTCTTC. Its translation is CSAQGDRSYEQFF.

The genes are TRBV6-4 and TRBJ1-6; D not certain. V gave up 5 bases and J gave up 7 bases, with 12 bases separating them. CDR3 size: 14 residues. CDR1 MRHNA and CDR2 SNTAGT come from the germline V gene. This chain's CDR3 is CASSTNRGNSPLHF. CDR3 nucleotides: TGTGCCAGCAGTACTAACAGAGGCAATTCACCCCTCCACTTT.

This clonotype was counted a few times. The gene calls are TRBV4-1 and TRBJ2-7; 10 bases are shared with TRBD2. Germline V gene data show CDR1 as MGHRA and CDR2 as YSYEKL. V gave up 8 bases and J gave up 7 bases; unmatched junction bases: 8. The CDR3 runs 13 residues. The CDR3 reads CASGEREGREQYF. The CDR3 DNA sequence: TGCGCCAGCGGCGAGCGGGAGGGCCGTGAGCAGTACTTC.

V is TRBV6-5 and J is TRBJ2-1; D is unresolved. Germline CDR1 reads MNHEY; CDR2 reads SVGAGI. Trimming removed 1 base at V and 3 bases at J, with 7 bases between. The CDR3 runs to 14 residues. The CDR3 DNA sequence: TGTGCCAGCAGTTACTTAGGACGCTACAATGAGCAGTTCTTC. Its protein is CASSYLGRYNEQFF.

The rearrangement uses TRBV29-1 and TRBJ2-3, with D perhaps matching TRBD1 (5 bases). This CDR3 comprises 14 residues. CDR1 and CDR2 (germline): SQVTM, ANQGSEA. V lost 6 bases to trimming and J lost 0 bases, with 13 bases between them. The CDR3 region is CSVFQGSSTDTQYF. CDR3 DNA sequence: TGCAGCGTGTTCCAGGGTTCTAGCACAGATACGCAGTATTTT.

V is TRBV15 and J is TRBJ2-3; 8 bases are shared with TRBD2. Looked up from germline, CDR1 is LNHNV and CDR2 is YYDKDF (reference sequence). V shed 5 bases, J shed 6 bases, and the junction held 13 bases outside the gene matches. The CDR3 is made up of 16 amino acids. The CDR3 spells CATSPRSGGLGDTQYF. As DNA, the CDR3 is TGTGCCACCAGCCCCCGTTCGGGGGGGCTGGGTGATACGCAGTATTTT.

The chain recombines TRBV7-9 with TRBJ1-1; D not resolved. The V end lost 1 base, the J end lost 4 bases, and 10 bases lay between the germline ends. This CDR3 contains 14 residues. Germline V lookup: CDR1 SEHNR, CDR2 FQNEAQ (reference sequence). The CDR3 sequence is CASSLVSGGTEAFF. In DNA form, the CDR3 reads TGTGCCAGCAGCTTAGTTTCCGGCGGCACTGAAGCTTTCTTT.

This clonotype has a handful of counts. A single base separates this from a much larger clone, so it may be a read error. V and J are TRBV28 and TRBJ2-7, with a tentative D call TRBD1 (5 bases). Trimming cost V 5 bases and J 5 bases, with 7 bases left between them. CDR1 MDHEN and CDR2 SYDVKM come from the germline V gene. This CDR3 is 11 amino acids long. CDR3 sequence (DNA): TGTGCCAGCAGTGACAGTCACGAGCAGTACTTC. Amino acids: CASSDSHEQYF. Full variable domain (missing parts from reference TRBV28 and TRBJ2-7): DVKVTQSSRYLVKRTGEKVFLECVQDMDHENMFWYRQDPGLGLRLIYFSYDVKMKEKGDIPEGYSVSREKKERFSLILESASTNQTSMYLCASSDSHEQYFGPGTRLTVT.

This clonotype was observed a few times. The CDR3 is CSVGRDSSTNEKLFF. The CDR3 bases are TGCAGCGTCGGACGGGACAGTTCAACTAATGAAAAACTGTTTTTT. The chain combines TRBV29-1 with TRBJ1-4; 7 bases match TRBD1. Trimming at V came to 6 bases and at J to 0 bases, leaving 7 bases not matched to a gene. The CDR3 extends over 15 amino acids. The germline V gene has CDR1 SQVTM and CDR2 ANQGSEA.

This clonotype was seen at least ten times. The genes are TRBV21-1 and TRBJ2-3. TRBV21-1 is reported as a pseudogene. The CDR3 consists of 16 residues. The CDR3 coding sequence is TGTGCCAGCAGCAAAGAACGGCGAAAAGGCACAGATACGCAGTATTTT. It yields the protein CASSKERRKGTDTQYF.